This T cell receptor (beta chain) was recovered during a study of CD8 T cells in ankylosing spondylitis. Study-level points and caveats: Past studies reported some motif variants in reactive arthritis synovial fluid and blood. A TCR beta motif made of about 8 highly homologous variants seemed typical of ankylosing spondylitis blood. Matched ankylosing spondylitis synovial fluid reportedly contained a significantly enriched population of disease-linked clones.

The CDR3 length is 15 residues. The germline CDR1 and CDR2 sequences are SNHLY and FYNNEI. V lost 5 bases and J 0 bases, leaving 11 bases between the germline ends. The table lists this clonotype with a few counts. What it recognizes is unknown. Using quantitative 5'-RACE with molecular barcodes, the authors made TCR beta libraries. TCRdb independently ran MiXCR on the 5' RACE reads; one entry per CDR3 protein. The profile covers about 320,000 distinct CDR3 sequences, with more than 9% appearing a single time and roughly a tenth taken by the ten largest. V and J are TRBV2 and TRBJ1-3; D is uncertain. The specimen sequenced was blood, either unsorted or a sorted T cell fraction (not recorded which). This sequence was found in a female donor with ankylosing spondylitis or in good health (not recorded which). The DNA for the CDR3 is TGTGCCAGCAGTCCCGAGGCTAGCTCTGGAAACACCATATATTTT. It is translated as CASSPEASSGNTIYF.